This is a list of T cell receptor beta chains from one sample in a study of blood T cell repertoires in COVID-19. Here immunoSEQ multiplex PCR was the method, and the copy in TCRdb shows in-frame clones only, minus some. The sample carries fewer than 400,000 clones, roughly 86% recorded once. The sequencing input was peripheral blood. These receptors all stem from a human donor in a cohort sampled during active COVID-19. The CDR3 runs from the conserved cysteine through the conserved F or W. The order of the fields is CDR3 length, V gene, clone size, J gene, D gene, CDR3 DNA, CDR3 protein. The D gene is left open where the match is weak. Clone size is shown for a subset of rows, as once, few, many or a class of expanded clone.

16	TRBV9	-	TRBJ2-3	-	TGTGCCAGCAGCGTAGTCGATGGCGGTCGCACAGATACGCAGTATTTT	CASSVVDGGRTDTQYF
14	TRBV2	-	TRBJ1-2	-	TGTGCCAGCAGTGAAGTTCAGGGAGGCACAGGCTACACCTTC	CASSEVQGGTGYTF
14	TRBV30	-	TRBJ1-4	-	TGTGCCTGGAGTGTAGAGGGAAAGGGTAAAAAACTGTTTTTT	CAWSVEGKGKKLFF
16	TRBV6-6	-	TRBJ2-1	TRBD2	TGTGCCAGCAGCAGACGGACTAGCGCAACCTACAATGAGCAGTTCTTC	CASSRRTSATYNEQFF
13	TRBV30	-	TRBJ1-3	-	TGTGCCTGGAGTGAGGCAGGGGGAAACACCATATATTTT	CAWSEAGGNTIYF
13	TRBV6-2/TRBV6-3	-	TRBJ2-7	-	TGTGCCAGCAGTCCACTAGGTTCCTACGAGCAGTACTTC	CASSPLGSYEQYF
17	TRBV5-5	-	TRBJ2-7	-	TGTGCCAGCAGCTTGGCCAGGGTGGGGTCCAGCTCCTACGAGCAGTACTTC	CASSLARVGSSSYEQYF
15	TRBV10-3	-	TRBJ2-3	-	TGTGCCATCAGTAATTGGCGGGGTGGCACAGATACGCAGTATTTT	CAISNWRGGTDTQYF
14	TRBV18	-	TRBJ1-4	-	TGTGCCAGCTCACAATCGGCGGGGGCTGAAAAACTGTTTTTT	CASSQSAGAEKLFF
14	TRBV19	-	TRBJ1-4	-	TGTGCCGAAGTGAAGGGCGGGCCTAATGAAAAACTGTTTTTT	CAEVKGGPNEKLFF
18	TRBV30	once	TRBJ2-7	-	TGTGCCTGGAGTGACAAACCGCACGGGACACAGTACTCCTACGAGCAGTACTTC	CAWSDKPHGTQYSYEQYF
15	TRBV5-1	-	TRBJ1-5	-	TGCGCCAGCAGCTTGTGGGCAGGGGCTGATCAGCCCCAGCATTTT	CASSLWAGADQPQHF
17	TRBV2	-	TRBJ1-2	-	TGTGCCAGCAGTGAAGCGGCTAGTTTGACAGTTAACTATGGCTACACCTTC	CASSEAASLTVNYGYTF
15	TRBV7-9	few	TRBJ1-2	-	TGTGCCAGCAGCACCTTTGAAGGAGAATCCCATGGCTACACCTTC	CASSTFEGESHGYTF
10	TRBV11-2	-	TRBJ2-1	-	TGTGCCAGCAGCGGCAACGAGCAGTTCTTC	CASSGNEQFF
15	TRBV29-1	-	TRBJ1-1	TRBD1	TGCAGCGTTGAGAGGGGGCTGATGGGGAACACTGAAGCTTTCTTT	CSVERGLMGNTEAFF
15	TRBV2	-	TRBJ2-3	TRBD2	TGTGCCAGCAGTGCCCTAGCGGGGGGGTTTGATACGCAGTATTTT	CASSALAGGFDTQYF
13	TRBV12-3/TRBV12-4	-	TRBJ2-5	-	TGTGCCAGCAGTCAGCAGCAGGCGGAGACCCAGTACTTC	CASSQQQAETQYF
18	TRBV28	-	TRBJ1-4	TRBD1	TGTGCCAGCAGGGGGGGAGGCCAACCGGGACAGGGGTATGAAAAACTGTTTTTT	CASRGGGQPGQGYEKLFF
13	TRBV7-9	few	TRBJ1-4	-	TGTGCCAGCAGCTTCGGCCAGGGGGAAAAACTGTTTTTT	CASSFGQGEKLFF
18	TRBV6-1	-	TRBJ2-2	-	TGTGCCAGCAGTGAAGCGCTTTCCTTACTCTTGAACACCGGGGAGCTGTTTTTT	CASSEALSLLLNTGELFF
16	TRBV7-9	-	TRBJ2-4	-	TGTGCCAGCAGCCCCCCGTGGACAGGGAGGGAAAACATTCAGTACTTC	CASSPPWTGRENIQYF
18	TRBV9	-	TRBJ2-6	-	TGTGCCAGCACCGACCCTGGGGGGGGCGGCCCTGGGGCCAACGTCCTGACTTTC	CASTDPGGGGPGANVLTF
16	TRBV5-1	-	TRBJ1-2	TRBD1	TGCGCCAGCAGTCTGAGGACAGGGGGCGAAAACTATGGCTACACCTTC	CASSLRTGGENYGYTF
15	TRBV11-2	once	TRBJ2-1	TRBD2	TGTGCCAGCAGCTCTTACACGGGAGGAATGGATGAGCAGTTCTTC	CASSSYTGGMDEQFF
15	TRBV3-1/TRBV3-2	-	TRBJ2-5	TRBD1	TGTGCCAGCAGCCCCATGACAGGGGAATCGGGGACCCAGTACTTC	CASSPMTGESGTQYF
14	TRBV19	-	TRBJ1-1	TRBD1	TGTGCCAGTAGTTCCCCAGGACAGGGGACTGAAGCTTTCTTT	CASSSPGQGTEAFF
16	TRBV30	-	TRBJ2-3	TRBD2	TGTGCCTGGAGTGTAGGACTAGCGGGGGGAACAGATACGCAGTATTTT	CAWSVGLAGGTDTQYF
12	TRBV4-1	many	TRBJ2-1	-	TGCGCCAGCAGCCAGAGGGCCGGGGAGCAGTTCTTC	CASSQRAGEQFF
14	TRBV5-1	-	TRBJ1-4	TRBD1	TGCGCCAGCAGCCCGGACAGGGCTAATGAAAAACTGTTTTTT	CASSPDRANEKLFF
16	TRBV7-3	-	TRBJ2-1	TRBD2	TGTGCCAGCAGCTTAATCCCTAGCGGCAACTACAATGAGCAGTTCTTC	CASSLIPSGNYNEQFF
13	TRBV5-4	once	TRBJ2-7	-	TGTGCCAGCAGCGAGCACAATAGGGGGGAGCAGTACTTC	CASSEHNRGEQYF
15	TRBV28	-	TRBJ1-4	-	TGTGCCAGCAGCCCCCCGACAGGCAGTAATGAAAAACTGTTTTTT	CASSPPTGSNEKLFF
11	TRBV30	-	TRBJ1-1	-	TGTGCCTGGAGTGTAGGCGGCGGGGCTTTCTTT	CAWSVGGGAFF
16	TRBV13	-	TRBJ2-2	TRBD2	TGTGCCAGCAGCTCACTAGCGGGAGGGGACACCGGGGAGCTGTTTTTT	CASSSLAGGDTGELFF
15	TRBV3-1/TRBV3-2	-	TRBJ1-2	-	TGTGCCAGCAGCCAAAATCTCGGCGGGGGATATGGCTACACCTTC	CASSQNLGGGYGYTF
12	TRBV3-1/TRBV3-2	-	TRBJ1-1	-	TGTGCCAGCAGCCACCTGGCCACTGAAGCTTTCTTT	CASSHLATEAFF
14	TRBV5-1	-	TRBJ1-5	TRBD1	TGCGCCAGCAGCCCAGGACAGGAAAATCAGCCCCAGCATTTT	CASSPGQENQPQHF
15	TRBV5-5	-	TRBJ1-3	TRBD1	TGTGCCAGCAGCTTCGCGTGGACAGGGGGAAACACCATATATTTT	CASSFAWTGGNTIYF
14	TRBV20-1	-	TRBJ2-7	TRBD2	TGCAGTGCTAGTATAGCGGGGGCCTCCTACGAGCAGTACTTC	CSASIAGASYEQYF
14	TRBV9	-	TRBJ1-2	-	TGTGCCAGCAGCGTAGGTCGGGGGTCCTATGGCTACACCTTC	CASSVGRGSYGYTF
13	TRBV12-3/TRBV12-4	-	TRBJ1-2	TRBD1	TGTGCCAGCAGCCCCGGGACAGGCTATGGCTACACCTTC	CASSPGTGYGYTF
14	TRBV7-9	-	TRBJ1-2	-	TGTGCCAGCAGCTTACGGACCGGGAGCTATGGCTACACCTTC	CASSLRTGSYGYTF
16	TRBV7-9	-	TRBJ2-5	TRBD1	TGTGCCAGCAGCTCCTCCCGAGACAGGGGGCAAAAGACCCAGTACTTC	CASSSSRDRGQKTQYF
14	TRBV21-1	-	TRBJ1-4	-	TGTGCCAGCAGCAACGGAAGGGGGGGTGAAAAACTGTTTTTT	CASSNGRGGEKLFF
15	TRBV15	-	TRBJ1-4	TRBD1	TGTGCCACCAGCGACCCGACAGGGGCTAATGAAAAACTGTTTTTT	CATSDPTGANEKLFF
14	TRBV13	-	TRBJ1-6	-	TGTGCCAGCAGCCAAGGACACAGAAATTCACCCCTCCACTTT	CASSQGHRNSPLHF
13	TRBV3-1/TRBV3-2	-	TRBJ2-5	-	TGTGCCAGCAGCCGAGGTACTCAGGAGACCCAGTACTTC	CASSRGTQETQYF
11	TRBV27	-	TRBJ2-7	-	TGTGCCAGCGCAGGGCGATACGAGCAGTACTTC	CASAGRYEQYF
16	TRBV19	once	TRBJ2-7	TRBD1	TGTGCCAGTAGTCGACGGGACAGGGCTACTTCCTACGAGCAGTACTTC	CASSRRDRATSYEQYF
16	TRBV18	-	TRBJ1-4	TRBD1	TGTGCCAGCTCCCTGGACAGGGGAGTAATGAATGAAAAACTGTTTTTT	CASSLDRGVMNEKLFF
17	TRBV5-5	once	TRBJ1-4	-	TGTGCCAGCAGCTTGGCATTAGCAGGGGAAGCGTATGAAAAACTGTTTTTT	CASSLALAGEAYEKLFF
13	TRBV11-1	-	TRBJ2-5	-	TGTGCCAGCAGCTTACAGGGATGGGAGACCCAGTACTTC	CASSLQGWETQYF
17	TRBV27	-	TRBJ2-1	TRBD2	TGTGCCAGCAGTTTAAGGGCAACTAGCGGGAGGGCCTATGAGCAGTTCTTC	CASSLRATSGRAYEQFF
12	TRBV6-5	-	TRBJ1-2	-	TGTGCCAGCACCCAAGGGGGTTACGGCTACACCTTC	CASTQGGYGYTF
14	TRBV5-1	-	TRBJ2-7	TRBD1	TGCGCCAGCAGCTTCGGGCAGGGACAGGACGAGCAGTACTTC	CASSFGQGQDEQYF